The clone carrying this TCR beta chain has at least ten counts. What it binds is not known. The sample comes from a study of CD8+CD57+ T cells in acquired aplastic anemia. Study in general: The mean DNA yield obtained from sorted CD4+ and CD8+ cells came to 3.2 ug. Study observations and caveats: Simpson's diversity of CD8+ cells was not significantly different in patients compared with controls. The study identified 25 to 30 CD8+ CDR3 sequences shared by patients and controls.

TCR beta VDJ and CDR3 profiles were obtained from a genomic DNA template. One entry per CDR3 protein, called by TCRdb with MiXCR from the reads. The sample consists of 200,000 to 250,000 distinct CDR3 sequences, more than 55% of them appearing once. Those patients picked for sequencing had displayed CD8+CD57+ cell expansion on flow cytometry. Everyone among the patients had severe acquired aplastic anemia. CDR3 length equals 19 residues. CDR1 and CDR2 (germline): MGHRA, YSYEKL. The V and J ends lost 4 bases and 0 bases respectively, with 22 bases between them. The chain links TRBV4-1 to TRBJ1-5; TRBD1 is a possible D gene (5 bases). Sequencing was done on a sample of sorted CD4+, CD8+, or CD8+CD57+ T cells (not recorded which) from PBMCs. The TCR sequence derives from a human donor with aplastic anemia. CDR3 loop: CASSLSRDGYSYSNQPQHF. Written as DNA, the CDR3 is TGCGCCAGCAGCCTCTCCCGGGACGGATACTCATATAGCAATCAGCCCCAGCATTTT.